This T cell receptor (beta chain) was identified during a study of OX40 agonist ivuxolimab in advanced cancers. Libraries were prepared by immunoSEQ multiplex PCR; TCRdb keeps only in-frame clonotypes and omits some of them. The table shows tens of thousands of clones, with 80% to 90% occurring only once. Per the germline V gene, CDR1 is MDHEN and CDR2 is SYDVKM. Between the trimmed V and J ends, which lost 3 bases and 1 base, there was a span of 12 bases. CDR3 length equals 15 residues. This chain uses TRBV28 with TRBJ1-2, with D tentatively TRBD1 (6 bases). The origin of this receptor is an adult with an advanced solid tumor such as melanoma, head and neck, liver or kidney cancer. The specimen was CD4+ or CD8+ T cells sorted from blood, collected in a trial of the OX40 agonist ivuxolimab. This CDR3 is CASSFRQAGNYGYTF. CDR3 DNA sequence: TGTGCCAGCAGTTTTCGACAGGCGGGTAACTATGGCTACACCTTC.